These 13 T cell receptor beta chains came from one sample sequenced in a study of T cells in Graves' hyperthyroidism and ophthalmopathy. The CDR3 regions of TCR beta were amplified from RNA transcripts. Primed by the HTBI set, a first-round RT-PCR was run on the TCR CDR3. One entry per CDR3 protein results from TCRdb running MiXCR on the multiplex PCR reads. The table has a few hundred thousand distinct CDR3 sequences, about 18% seen once. The sequencing sample was made of blood. The source of these receptors is a man between 18 and 29 years old with Graves' ophthalmopathy.

In its sample, this clonotype was seen many times. The chain combines TRBV7-8 with TRBJ2-4, with 7 bases lining up with TRBD2. The CDR3 consists of 13 residues. Germline V gene data show CDR1 as SGHVS and CDR2 as FQNEAQ. Trimming at V came to 5 bases and at J to 6 bases, leaving 4 bases not matched to a gene. The CDR3 DNA is TGTGCCAGCAGCGCCGGACTAGTAAACATTCAGTACTTC. It translates to CASSAGLVNIQYF.

This clonotype has a handful of counts. CDR3 bases: TGTGCCAGTAGTATTGAGGGGGGGGGCTACAATGAGCAGTTCTTC. Translating gives CASSIEGGGYNEQFF. The rearrangement uses TRBV19 and TRBJ2-1; a possible D gene is TRBD2 (7 bases). CDR3 length: 15 amino acids. The ends were cut back, 3 bases at V and 3 bases at J, with 12 bases in the middle. The germline V gene encodes CDR1 LNHDA and CDR2 SQIVND (reference sequence).

V is TRBV5-1 and J is TRBJ1-2; 9 bases agree with TRBD1. CDR3 length: 14 amino acids. Trimming cost V 4 bases and J 4 bases; bases outside gene matches: 5. CDR1 is SGHRS, CDR2 YFSETQ, per germline. The CDR3 DNA reads as TGCGCCAGCAGCACCCAGACAGGGGGCTATGGCTACACCTTC. Translated, it gives CASSTQTGGYGYTF.

Many counts were recorded for this clonotype. The chain couples TRBV28 to TRBJ1-1; the D is unclear. The CDR3 is 12 amino acids. Germline loops: CDR1 MDHEN, CDR2 SYDVKM. Trimming left V 5 bases short and J 7 bases short, with 11 bases between. The CDR3 nucleotides read TGTGCCAGCAGTCTACGGAATGATGAAGCTTTCTTT. Protein product: CASSLRNDEAFF. Drawing the rest from reference TRBV28 and TRBJ1-1, the complete variable domain is DVKVTQSSRYLVKRTGEKVFLECVQDMDHENMFWYRQDPGLGLRLIYFSYDVKMKEKGDIPEGYSVSREKKERFSLILESASTNQTSMYLCASSLRNDEAFFGQGTRLTVV.

The V gene is TRBV28, the J gene TRBJ2-4, with D unclear. The CDR3 length is 15 residues. Deletions cut 5 bases from V and 0 bases from J, with 11 bases between. CDR1 MDHEN and CDR2 SYDVKM come from the germline V gene. CDR3 loop: CASSPLGEAKNIQYF. In DNA form, the CDR3 reads TGTGCCAGCAGTCCCCTTGGGGAAGCCAAAAACATTCAGTACTTC.

Only a few counts were recorded for this clonotype. The V gene is TRBV6-1, the J gene TRBJ2-3; TRBD2 matches at 8 bases. The CDR3 contains 13 residues. CDR1 is MNHNS and CDR2 is SASEGT in the germline V gene. CDR3 bases: TGTTCTCATACAGGACTAGCAGGCGATACGCAGTATTTT. It specifies CSHTGLAGDTQYF.

The chain employs TRBV2 and TRBJ1-1, with TRBD1 identical over 9 bases. Trimming at V came to 6 bases and at J to 0 bases, leaving 8 bases not matched to a gene. Looked up from germline, CDR1 is SNHLY and CDR2 is FYNNEI. CDR3 length: 16 residues. CDR3 region: CASSASGQGMNTEAFF. The DNA for the CDR3 is TGTGCCAGCAGCGCCTCGGGACAGGGAATGAACACTGAAGCTTTCTTT. The full variable domain, with the rest looked up from reference TRBV2 and TRBJ1-1, is EPEVTQTPSHQVTQMGQEVILRCVPISNHLYFYWYRQILGQKVEFLVSFYNNEISEKSEIFDDQFSVERPDGSNFTLKIRSTKLEDSAMYFCASSASGQGMNTEAFFGQGTRLTVV.

Many counts were recorded for this clonotype. This chain connects TRBV5-1 to TRBJ2-2, with no clear D. Trimming left V 0 bases short and J 0 bases short, with 6 bases between. Germline CDR1 SGHRS, CDR2 YFSETQ. The CDR3 has 15 amino acids. CDR3 in DNA: TGCGCCAGCAGCTTGGCCAGCACGAACACCGGGGAGCTGTTTTTT. Translated: CASSLASTNTGELFF.

V and J are TRBV18 and TRBJ2-3; D uncertain. The V end lost 6 bases, the J end lost 1 base, and 17 bases lay between the germline ends. This CDR3 has 16 residues. CDR1 and CDR2 from the germline V gene are KGHSH and LQKENI. This CDR3 reads CASSPLVDSRTDTQYF. In DNA form, the CDR3 reads TGTGCCAGCTCCCCTCTAGTGGATTCTCGCACAGATACGCAGTATTTT.

This clonotype was seen many times. This chain links TRBV5-1 with TRBJ2-1; no clear D. The V end was cut by 2 bases, the J end by 4 bases, with 13 bases between. Germline CDR1 and CDR2: SGHRS and YFSETQ. The CDR3 runs to 15 residues. The DNA of the CDR3 is TGCGCCAGCAGCTTTGTCGATCCCTCTTACAATGAGCAGTTCTTC. This encodes CASSFVDPSYNEQFF.

There are a few counts of this clonotype. The V gene is TRBV9, the J gene TRBJ1-1, with 9 bases fitting TRBD1. This CDR3 contains 15 residues. V shed 4 bases, J shed 2 bases, and the junction held 6 bases outside the gene matches. Germline CDR1 SGDLS, CDR2 YYNGEE. The CDR3, as DNA: TGTGCCAGCAGCCCACCGACAGGGGGAAACACTGAAGCTTTCTTT. Its protein is CASSPPTGGNTEAFF.

This clonotype was detected many times. CDR3: CASSSQGANTEAFF. For the CDR3, the DNA is TGTGCCAGCAGCTCACAGGGGGCGAACACTGAAGCTTTCTTT. The chain combines TRBV7-9 with TRBJ1-1; 9 bases are shared with TRBD1. The CDR3 extends over 14 amino acids. Germline values: CDR1 SEHNR, CDR2 FQNEAQ (reference sequence). The V gene end was trimmed by 4 bases and the J gene end by 1 base; junction bases not matched to a gene: 1.

The CDR3: CAISPGQANYGYTF. The CDR3 nucleotides are TGTGCCATTAGTCCGGGACAGGCTAACTATGGCTACACCTTC. This chain links TRBV10-3 with TRBJ1-2; TRBD1 matches at 8 bases. Trimming removed 9 bases from V and 0 bases from J; junction bases left unmatched: 6. CDR1 is ENHRY and CDR2 is SYGVKD in the germline V gene. The CDR3 consists of 14 residues.